Each of the 26 T cell receptor beta chains below was sequenced from the same sample in a study of tumor T cells in aggressive B-cell lymphoma. Profiled with immunoSEQ multiplex PCR; TCRdb holds only in-frame clones, not every one. Altogether about 5,600 clones are present, roughly 82% being singletons, with the ten largest covering 2.5% to 3%. Sequencing was carried out using tumor tissue. These receptors all stem from an adult with diffuse large B cell lymphoma.

The rearrangement links TRBV7-2 to TRBJ2-7; possibly TRBD2 for D (5 bases). This CDR3 region has 13 residues. Trimming removed 5 bases at V and 7 bases at J, with 15 bases between. Germline-derived CDR1 and CDR2 are SGHTA and FQGNSA. The CDR3 sequence: CASSQTRELEQYF. CDR3 bases: TGTGCCAGCAGCCAGACCCGGGAATTGGAGCAGTACTTC.

The chain is built from TRBV13 and TRBJ1-1; D unresolved. The CDR3 runs 11 residues. Germline CDR1 and CDR2: PRHDT and FYEKMQ (reference sequence). The V gene lost 8 bases and the J gene lost 7 bases, with 11 bases spanning the gap. The CDR3, as DNA: TGTGCCAGCGGCTCCCCTAATGAAGCTTTCTTT. It specifies CASGSPNEAFF.

The V call is TRBV7-3, the J call TRBJ2-4, with TRBD1 identical over 7 bases. CDR1 and CDR2 from the germline V gene are SGHTA and FQGTGA. The length of the CDR3 is 13 residues. Trimming at V came to 4 bases and at J to 8 bases, leaving 5 bases not matched to a gene. Here the CDR3 DNA reads TGTGCCAGCAGCTCGACAGGGCTGGACATTCAGTACTTC. Translated: CASSSTGLDIQYF.

The rearrangement links TRBV5-6 to TRBJ1-1, with D maybe TRBD1 (5 bases). Looked up from germline, CDR1 is SGHDT and CDR2 is YYEEEE. The CDR3 totals 14 residues. The V gene lost 0 bases and the J gene lost 4 bases, with 10 bases spanning the gap. CDR3 sequence (DNA): TGTGCCAGCAGCTTGGCTGGGGGGGGCACTGAAGCTTTCTTT. It specifies CASSLAGGGTEAFF.

V usage is TRBV21-1 and J usage is TRBJ2-7; the listed D gene, TRBD1, was not tested against the DNA. TRBV21-1 corresponds to a pseudogene. The CDR3 is 16 residues long. The CDR3 sequence: CASSQRGARGVHEQYF. In DNA form, the CDR3 reads TGTGCCAGCAGCCAAAGGGGCGCCCGTGGGGTCCACGAGCAGTACTTC.

The chain has TRBV6-5 and TRBJ1-1; tentatively, D is TRBD1 (6 bases). The length of the CDR3 is 14 residues. V was shortened by 6 bases and J by 4 bases, with 15 bases between the two germline ends. CDR1 MNHEY and CDR2 SVGAGI come from the germline V gene. CDR3 in DNA: TGTGCCAGCAGACGACCGCAGGGGACCACTGAAGCTTTCTTT. Translated: CASRRPQGTTEAFF.

This clone has just a few counts. V gene TRBV18 combines with J gene TRBJ2-3; 14 bases fit TRBD2. In germline, CDR1 is KGHSH, CDR2 LQKENI. Trimming cost V 4 bases and J 5 bases; bases outside gene matches: 8. The CDR3 has 17 amino acids. The CDR3 DNA follows: TGTGCCAGCTCACAGGGGACTAGCGGGAGTGGTCAAGATACGCAGTATTTT. This gives the protein CASSQGTSGSGQDTQYF. Complete variable domain (other parts from reference TRBV18 and TRBJ2-3): NAGVMQNPRHLVRRRGQEARLRCSPMKGHSHVYWYRQLPEEGLKFMVYLQKENIIDESGMPKERFSAEFPKEGPSILRIQQVVRGDSAAYFCASSQGTSGSGQDTQYFGPGTRLTVL.

This clone was picked up a small number of times. The rearrangement links TRBV9 to TRBJ2-7; TRBD2 agrees at 8 bases. The CDR3 extends over 16 amino acids. Germline CDR1 is SGDLS and CDR2 is YYNGEE. Unmatched junction bases numbered 11, after V lost 0 bases and J lost 6 bases. CDR3: CASSVDPPVSGAEQYF. As DNA, the CDR3 is TGTGCCAGCAGCGTAGACCCCCCGGTTAGCGGGGCCGAGCAGTACTTC.

The CDR3, as DNA: TGTGCCAGCAGTTTACTAACAGGATTCAATGAGCAGTTCTTC. Protein product: CASSLLTGFNEQFF. The chain links TRBV28 to TRBJ2-1; the D gene is possibly TRBD1 (5 bases). The germline gives CDR1 MDHEN, CDR2 SYDVKM. The V end was cut by 2 bases, the J end by 6 bases, with 11 bases between. The CDR3 sequence is 14 residues long.

The chain joins TRBV14 to TRBJ2-3, with 10 bases fitting TRBD2. Germline CDR1 is SGHDN and CDR2 is FVKESK. The CDR3 loop spans 14 amino acids. After removal of 4 bases from V and 4 bases from J, the junction contained 2 bases not matched to a gene. The CDR3 coding sequence is TGTGCCAGCAGCCTCCTAGCGGGAGCAGATACGCAGTATTTT. Protein product: CASSLLAGADTQYF. Full variable domain (rest looked up from reference TRBV14 and TRBJ2-3): EAGVTQFPSHSVIEKGQTVTLRCDPISGHDNLYWYRRVMGKEIKFLLHFVKESKQDESGMPNNRFLAERTGGTYSTLKVQPAELEDSGVYFCASSLLAGADTQYFGPGTRLTVL.

This clone was counted a few times. The V and J genes are TRBV28 and TRBJ2-3; 8 nucleotides agree with TRBD2. Germline CDR1 MDHEN, CDR2 SYDVKM. V lost 8 bases to trimming and J lost 4 bases; unmatched junction nucleotides: 5. CDR3 size: 13 residues. CDR3 bases: TGTGCCAGCCGCAGCGGGAGCCCAGATACGCAGTATTTT. It translates to CASRSGSPDTQYF. Using reference TRBV28 and TRBJ2-3 for the parts outside the CDR3, the full variable domain is DVKVTQSSRYLVKRTGEKVFLECVQDMDHENMFWYRQDPGLGLRLIYFSYDVKMKEKGDIPEGYSVSREKKERFSLILESASTNQTSMYLCASRSGSPDTQYFGPGTRLTVL.

This clone came up a few times. The chain uses TRBV18 and TRBJ2-2; tentatively, D is TRBD2 (6 bases). Trimming removed 0 bases at V and 2 bases at J, with 13 bases between. The CDR3 is 17 amino acids. The V gene's germline CDR1 is KGHSH and CDR2 LQKENI. This CDR3 reads CASSPPRAGLNTGELFF. The CDR3 bases are TGTGCCAGCTCACCACCTCGAGCGGGTCTTAACACCGGGGAGCTGTTTTTT.

In its sample, this clone was seen once. The V and J genes are TRBV5-6 and TRBJ1-2, with D uncertain. CDR1 is SGHDT, CDR2 YYEEEE, per germline. V was trimmed by 2 bases and J by 4 bases, leaving 3 bases between them. This CDR3 spans 11 amino acids. The CDR3 spells CASSFRYGYTF. The DNA for the CDR3 is TGTGCCAGCAGCTTCCGCTATGGCTACACCTTC.

V usage is TRBV20-1 and J usage is TRBJ2-3; D uncertain. The V gene lost 6 bases and the J gene lost 5 bases, with 9 bases spanning the gap. Germline lookup yields CDR1 DFQATT and CDR2 SNEGSKA (reference sequence). This CDR3 is built from 11 residues. The CDR3 spells CSASGRDTQYF. Here the CDR3 DNA reads TGCAGTGCCTCAGGTAGAGATACGCAGTATTTT.

This sequence joins TRBV16 and TRBJ2-1, with TRBD2 identical over 8 bases. The junction had 10 bases not matched to a gene; V was cut back by 4 bases and J by 2 bases. This CDR3 comprises 17 residues. Germline CDR1 reads KGHSY; CDR2 reads FQNENV. The CDR3 DNA follows: TGTGCCAGCAGCCCCCCGGGAGGGCAAGGGCCCTACAATGAGCAGTTCTTC. Translation: CASSPPGGQGPYNEQFF.

The chain uses TRBV19 and TRBJ1-5; D gene unclear. CDR3 length: 15 amino acids. Germline assignment: CDR1 LNHDA and CDR2 SQIVND (reference sequence). Trimming stripped 7 bases from V and 3 bases from J, with 16 bases between. The CDR3 coding sequence is TGTGCCAGTAACCCCGGGGTAAAGTTCAATCAGCCCCAGCATTTT. It encodes CASNPGVKFNQPQHF.

This chain links TRBV4-1 with TRBJ2-7; D gene unclear. Germline values: CDR1 MGHRA, CDR2 YSYEKL. Trimming pared 4 bases from V and 2 bases from J, leaving 15 bases between. The CDR3 loop spans 15 amino acids. CDR3 bases: TGCGCCAGCAGCCGGAGTGATGACCGACCCTACGAGCAGTACTTC. It codes for CASSRSDDRPYEQYF.

This clone appeared a few times. The chain carries TRBV5-1 and TRBJ1-1; 7 bases fit TRBD1. This CDR3 comprises 14 residues. V lost 7 bases, J lost 4 bases, and 10 bases stayed unmatched. Germline V gives CDR1 SGHRS, CDR2 YFSETQ. This CDR3 reads CASREGQAATEAFF. CDR3 nucleotide sequence: TGCGCCAGCCGGGAAGGACAGGCGGCCACTGAAGCTTTCTTT.

The V gene is TRBV7-9, the J gene TRBJ1-1, with D hard to call. Germline V lookup: CDR1 SEHNR, CDR2 FQNEAQ (reference sequence). The V end lost 3 bases, the J end lost 7 bases, and 12 bases lay between the germline ends. This CDR3 is 13 amino acids long. The CDR3 DNA follows: TGTGCCAGCAGCTTTTCTCCAGTTGTTGAAGCTTTCTTT. It yields the protein CASSFSPVVEAFF.

The rearrangement joins TRBV6-4 to TRBJ2-3, with TRBD1 identical over 8 bases. J gave up 5 bases and V 2 bases, and 6 bases lay outside the gene matches. Germline V CDR1 and CDR2: MRHNA, SNTAGT. The CDR3 consists of 15 residues. This CDR3 reads CASSDVGRGRDTQYF. The CDR3 DNA reads as TGTGCCAGCAGTGACGTGGGCAGGGGGCGAGATACGCAGTATTTT.

The chain links TRBV27 to TRBJ2-1; D is possibly TRBD2 (6 bases). This CDR3 is built from 13 residues. CDR1 MNHEY and CDR2 SMNVEV come from the germline V gene (reference sequence). V shed 2 bases and J shed 9 bases, with 11 bases lying between them. CDR3 protein: CASSLPTSGEQFF. The CDR3 DNA follows: TGTGCCAGCAGTTTACCGACTAGTGGTGAGCAGTTCTTC.

The chain carries TRBV9 and TRBJ2-5, with D possibly TRBD1 on 5 matching bases. This CDR3 has 15 residues. The germline CDR1 and CDR2 sequences are SGDLS and YYNGEE. Trimming cost V 2 bases and J 5 bases, with 16 bases left between them. The CDR3 bases are TGTGCCAGCAGCGTTCGACAGACCTTCAGGGAGACCCAGTACTTC. Translation: CASSVRQTFRETQYF.

This chain uses TRBV6-1 with TRBJ2-7; maybe TRBD2 (6 bases). CDR3 length: 14 amino acids. Trimming cost V 0 bases and J 3 bases, with 9 bases left between them. CDR1 MNHNS and CDR2 SASEGT come from the germline V gene. This CDR3 reads CASSEAGGGYEQYF. The CDR3 DNA reads as TGTGCCAGCAGTGAAGCGGGGGGAGGCTACGAGCAGTACTTC.

The rearrangement joins TRBV6-6 to TRBJ1-1, with D uncertain. V was shortened by 1 base and J by 2 bases, with 5 bases between the two germline ends. The CDR3 runs to 13 residues. Germline V CDR1 and CDR2: MNHNY, SVGAGI (reference sequence). The CDR3: CASSYLRNTEAFF. CDR3 coding DNA: TGTGCCAGCAGTTACTTGAGAAACACTGAAGCTTTCTTT.

The J gene is TRBJ2-7, the V gene TRBV19; perhaps TRBD1 as D (5 bases). The CDR3 runs 16 residues. Per the germline V gene, CDR1 is LNHDA and CDR2 is SQIVND (reference sequence). Trimming left V 1 base short and J 2 bases short, with 15 bases between. This chain's CDR3 is CASSIAGQGFTYEQYF. The CDR3 nucleotides are TGTGCCAGTAGTATAGCGGGTCAGGGATTCACCTACGAGCAGTACTTC.

J is TRBJ2-5 and V is TRBV5-5, with D possibly matching TRBD1 (5 bases). The J call may be mistaken, given a closer DNA end match to TRBJ2-7. The CDR3 is made up of 15 amino acids. From germline, CDR1 is SGHKS and CDR2 YYEKEE (reference sequence). The CDR3 sequence: CASSPGSIPSYEQYF. The CDR3 DNA is TGTGCCAGCAGCCCAGGGTCTATTCCCTCCTACGAGCAGTACTTC.